What follows describes a single T cell receptor beta chain. The antigen is unknown. Produced via immunoSEQ multiplex PCR; TCRdb's table is partial and in-frame only. The sample has a few hundred thousand clones; around 85% are singletons. The CDR3 runs to 15 residues. J lost 2 bases, V lost 3 bases, and 7 bases had no gene match. Germline CDR1 is SGHAT and CDR2 is FQDESV (reference sequence). This sample is part of a study of cytomegalovirus exposure and HLA in healthy donors. Study information: The same platform as the approximately 670 first-cohort repertoires was used for the 100 to 150 validation repertoires, a later analysis reported. Study results and limitations: The listing of roughly 160 TCR beta chains classed them as cytomegalovirus-associated. According to reports, the classifier identified cytomegalovirus status with high specificity and sensitivity.

What was sequenced was PBMCs. The sequence was collected from a woman in her late teens or twenties in good health and CMV-seronegative. The chain couples TRBV11-1 to TRBJ2-7; 7 positions match TRBD1. The CDR3 loop reads CASSLGRDRAYEQYF. The CDR3, as DNA: TGTGCCAGCAGCTTGGGCCGGGACAGAGCCTACGAGCAGTACTTC.